The 20 T cell receptor beta chains below were found in one sample sequenced in a study of blood T cells in healthy people across ages. The use of a sample-barcoded 5' primer and a J-beta primer mix characterized a second PCR of about 7 to 12 cycles. Using its own MiXCR run on the 5' RACE reads, TCRdb lists one record per CDR3 protein. The sample consists of some 1.5 million distinct CDR3 sequences, 28% of them appearing once. The sequenced material came from blood. Receptor source: a woman aged 25 to 45 in good health.

This clonotype was observed a few times. One end of the junction does not line up with germline, which may come from a read error. The CDR3: CASRGGGQEAYEQYF. The DNA for the CDR3 is TGTGCTAGCAGGGGGGGGGGACAGGAAGCCTACGAGCAGTACTTC. The gene calls are TRBV6-1 and TRBJ2-7; D is possibly TRBD1 (8 bases). This CDR3 has 15 residues. Germline loops: CDR1 MNHNS, CDR2 SASEGT.

The chain carries TRBV20-1 and TRBJ2-5; TRBD2 matches at 13 bases. V lost 4 bases to trimming and J lost 11 bases; unmatched junction nucleotides: 16. The CDR3 loop spans 16 amino acids. Germline lookup yields CDR1 DFQATT and CDR2 SNEGSKA (reference sequence). This CDR3 is CSATNPAGLAGKEQYF. CDR3 sequence (DNA): TGCAGTGCTACCAACCCTGCGGGACTAGCGGGAAAAGAGCAGTACTTC.

V is TRBV20-1 and J is TRBJ2-2, with 13 bases fitting TRBD2. Germline CDR1 is DFQATT and CDR2 is SNEGSKA (reference sequence). J was trimmed by 5 bases and V by 3 bases; bases with no gene match: 6. This CDR3 is 16 amino acids long. The CDR3 DNA reads as TGCAGTGCTAGCGGGTTGACTAGCGGGGGGACCGGGGAGCTGTTTTTT. This translates into CSASGLTSGGTGELFF.

This clonotype was picked up a small number of times. CDR3 bases: TGTGCCATCAGTGAGTCGGCGGGAACGGGATACGAGCAGTACTTC. Amino acids: CAISESAGTGYEQYF. The chain links TRBV10-3 to TRBJ2-7; the D gene is possibly TRBD2 (6 bases). This CDR3 region has 15 residues. Germline V gene lookup returns CDR1 ENHRY and CDR2 SYGVKD. Trimming cost V 0 bases and J 4 bases, with 13 bases left between them.

This chain joins TRBV28 and TRBJ1-4; possibly TRBD1 for D (5 bases). The CDR3 extends over 17 amino acids. V was cut by 5 bases and J by 0 bases, with 16 bases left in between. Germline lookup yields CDR1 MDHEN and CDR2 SYDVKM. This CDR3 reads CASSPGTYRPTNEKLFF. CDR3 sequence (DNA): TGTGCCAGCAGTCCCGGGACTTACCGCCCAACTAATGAAAAACTGTTTTTT. The entire variable domain, with the rest obtained from reference TRBV28 and TRBJ1-4, is as follows: DVKVTQSSRYLVKRTGEKVFLECVQDMDHENMFWYRQDPGLGLRLIYFSYDVKMKEKGDIPEGYSVSREKKERFSLILESASTNQTSMYLCASSPGTYRPTNEKLFFGSGTQLSVL.

This clonotype has a handful of counts. The gene calls are TRBV7-9 and TRBJ2-7; 13 nucleotides agree with TRBD2. The length of the CDR3 is 16 residues. V was clipped by 7 bases and J by 0 bases; unmatched bases: 6. Germline-derived CDR1 and CDR2 are SEHNR and FQNEAQ (reference sequence). The DNA of the CDR3 is TGTGCCAGCACCCCTTGGACTAGCGGGAGCTCCTACGAGCAGTACTTC. Amino acid sequence: CASTPWTSGSSYEQYF. The complete variable domain, with remaining parts taken from reference TRBV7-9 and TRBJ2-7, reads DTGVSQNPRHKITKRGQNVTFRCDPISEHNRLYWYRQTLGQGPEFLTYFQNEAQLEKSRLLSDRFSAERPKGSFSTLEIQRTEQGDSAMYLCASTPWTSGSSYEQYFGPGTRLTVT.

This clonotype has a count of ten or more. V is TRBV7-2 and J is TRBJ2-7; tentative D call: TRBD1 (6 bases). The CDR3 extends over 17 amino acids. The V gene lost 1 base and the J gene lost 2 bases, with 18 bases spanning the gap. Germline V gives CDR1 SGHTA, CDR2 FQGNSA. The DNA of the CDR3 is TGTGCCAGCAGCTTAGAGGCGGCGACAGGAAACCCCTACGAGCAGTACTTC. Translating gives CASSLEAATGNPYEQYF.

This clonotype was detected many times. CDR3 amino acids: CASRGSSGIRSTDTQYF. The CDR3 DNA is TGCGCCAGCAGGGGCTCTAGCGGGATAAGGAGCACAGATACGCAGTATTTT. The chain recombines TRBV4-1 with TRBJ2-3; 9 bases align to TRBD2. Germline CDR1 MGHRA, CDR2 YSYEKL. This CDR3 has 17 amino acids. Unmatched junction bases numbered 10, after V lost 6 bases and J lost 0 bases.

The table lists this clonotype with a few counts. The rearrangement joins TRBV25-1 to TRBJ2-7, with TRBD2 matching over 8 bases. The CDR3 contains 14 residues. The germline V gene has CDR1 MGHDK and CDR2 SYGVNS. The V gene end was trimmed by 2 bases and the J gene end by 4 bases; junction bases not matched to a gene: 4. Here the CDR3 reads CASSEEGLEYEQYF. DNA of the CDR3: TGTGCCAGCAGTGAAGAGGGACTAGAGTACGAGCAGTACTTC.

This clonotype appeared a few times. The CDR3 region has the DNA TGCAGTGCCGGGAGGCCCTACAATGAGCAGTACTTC. Translated: CSAGRPYNEQYF. The genes are TRBV20-1 and TRBJ2-7; 7 bases match TRBD2. V was clipped by 6 bases and J by 7 bases; unmatched bases: 9. The CDR3 extends over 12 amino acids. Germline V gene lookup returns CDR1 DFQATT and CDR2 SNEGSKA (reference sequence).

This clonotype was observed many times. The V and J genes are TRBV3-1 and TRBJ1-5; a weak D match, TRBD1 (5 bases). This CDR3 contains 14 residues. Per germline, CDR1 LGHDT and CDR2 YNNKEL (reference sequence). Deletions cut 3 bases from V and 1 base from J, with 7 bases between. The chain's CDR3 is CASSQGGSNQPQHF. The CDR3 nucleotides are TGTGCCAGCAGCCAGGGGGGGAGCAATCAGCCCCAGCATTTT. The full variable domain, its missing parts supplied by reference TRBV3-1 and TRBJ1-5, is DTAVSQTPKYLVTQMGNDKSIKCEQNLGHDTMYWYKQDSKKFLKIMFSYNNKELIINETVPNRFSPKSPDKAHLNLHINSLELGDSAVYFCASSQGGSNQPQHFGDGTRLSIL.

Concerning this clonotype itself: This sequence may be a read error, since a much larger clone differs from it by one base. The chain employs TRBV11-2 and TRBJ2-1; 13 bases agree with TRBD2. This CDR3 comprises 16 residues. CDR1 is SGHAT and CDR2 is FQNNGV in the germline V gene. Here the CDR3 reads CASSLAGLAGVRERFF. The DNA of the CDR3 is TGTGCCAGCAGCTTAGCCGGACTAGCGGGAGTAAGGGAGCGGTTCTTC.

This clonotype came up a few times. The chain joins TRBV27 to TRBJ1-5; D ambiguous. The V end was cut by 2 bases, the J end by 2 bases, with 10 bases between. Germline CDR1 reads MNHEY; CDR2 reads SMNVEV (reference sequence). CDR3 length equals 15 residues. This CDR3 is CASSLEGIGNQPQHF. Here the CDR3 DNA reads TGTGCCAGCAGTTTAGAAGGGATAGGCAATCAGCCCCAGCATTTT.

V is TRBV12-3 or TRBV12-4 and J is TRBJ1-5; TRBD1 might be the D (5 bases). The CDR3 extends over 17 amino acids. Trimming stripped 4 bases from V and 4 bases from J, with 20 bases between. The CDR3 bases are TGTGCCAGCAGTTACAGCCCCACGGGGCGATTAAATCAGCCCCAGCATTTT. Translated, it gives CASSYSPTGRLNQPQHF.

This clonotype was found many times. V usage is TRBV20-1 and J usage is TRBJ1-2; possibly TRBD1 for D (5 bases). Trimming took off 3 bases at V and 5 bases at J, with 16 bases between the two ends. This CDR3 region has 14 residues. Germline V gene data show CDR1 as DFQATT and CDR2 as SNEGSKA (reference sequence). The CDR3 loop reads CSASELHRGYGYTF. CDR3 bases: TGCAGTGCTAGCGAACTCCACCGGGGGTATGGCTACACCTTC.

This clonotype was counted once. This may be a read error, as it is one base from a much larger clone. The chain combines TRBV28 with TRBJ2-7; possibly TRBD1 or TRBD2 for D (5 bases each). Deletions cut 5 bases from V and 6 bases from J, with 11 bases between. The CDR3 sequence is 12 residues long. CDR1 and CDR2 from the germline V gene are MDHEN and SYDVKM. The CDR3 sequence is CASSIRGLEQYF. Written as DNA, the CDR3 is TGTGCCAGCAGTATACGGGGCCTCGAGCAGTACTTC.

This clonotype has more than one count but fewer than ten. A read error may produce the germline difference seen at one junction end. J is TRBJ2-1 and V is TRBV2; weak D call: TRBD2 (5 bases). Germline CDR1 SNHLY, CDR2 FYNNEI. The CDR3 is 14 residues long. CDR3 nucleotides: TGTGCCAGCAGTGCCCTAGCAATGTACAATGAGCGGTTCTTC. This sequence encodes CASSALAMYNERFF.

This clonotype was seen ten or more times. The V and J genes are TRBV7-9 and TRBJ1-4; the D is unclear. CDR1 and CDR2 from the germline V gene are SEHNR and FQNEAQ (reference sequence). There are 13 residues in the CDR3. The ends were cut back, 3 bases at V and 4 bases at J, with 6 bases in the middle. The CDR3 loop is CASSLNLNEKLFF. DNA for the CDR3: TGTGCCAGCAGCTTGAATCTTAATGAAAAACTGTTTTTT.

The chain is built from TRBV5-1 and TRBJ2-1, with TRBD1 matching over 7 bases. Germline-derived CDR1 and CDR2 are SGHRS and YFSETQ. V lost 4 bases to trimming and J lost 7 bases; unmatched junction nucleotides: 8. The CDR3 has 14 residues. The CDR3 bases are TGCGCCAGCAGCCCCCTCGCACAGGGGAATGAGCAGTTCTTC. Amino acid sequence: CASSPLAQGNEQFF.

The chain combines TRBV5-1 with TRBJ2-7; D unresolved. Germline V gene data show CDR1 as SGHRS and CDR2 as YFSETQ. The CDR3 length is 11 residues. Trimming pared 6 bases from V and 0 bases from J, leaving 4 bases between. CDR3 region: CASNFSYEQYF. The CDR3 bases are TGCGCCAGCAACTTCTCCTACGAGCAGTACTTC.